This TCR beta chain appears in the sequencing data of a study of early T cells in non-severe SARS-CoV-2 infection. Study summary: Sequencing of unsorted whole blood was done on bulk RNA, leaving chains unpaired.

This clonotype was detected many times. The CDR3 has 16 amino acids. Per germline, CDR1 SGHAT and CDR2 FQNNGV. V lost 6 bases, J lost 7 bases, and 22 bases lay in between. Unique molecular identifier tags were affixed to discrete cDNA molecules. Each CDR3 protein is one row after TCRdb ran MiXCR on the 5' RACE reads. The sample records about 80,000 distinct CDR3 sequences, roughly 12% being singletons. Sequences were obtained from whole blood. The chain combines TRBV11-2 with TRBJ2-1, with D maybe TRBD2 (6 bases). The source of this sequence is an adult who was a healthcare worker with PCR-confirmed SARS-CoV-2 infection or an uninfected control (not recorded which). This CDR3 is CASSRGRRAITNEQFF. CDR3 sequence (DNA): TGTGCCAGCAGTAGGGGTAGGAGGGCCATTACGAATGAGCAGTTCTTC. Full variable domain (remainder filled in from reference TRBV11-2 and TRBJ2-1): EAGVAQSPRYKIIEKRQSVAFWCNPISGHATLYWYQQILGQGPKLLIQFQNNGVVDDSQLPKDRFSAERLKGVDSTLKIQPAKLEDSAVYLCASSRGRRAITNEQFFGPGTRLTVL.